This TCR beta chain was observed in a study of cytomegalovirus exposure and HLA in healthy donors (dated by TCRdb to 2016 to 2017). For the wider study: In an earlier analysis of some 550 of the donors, approximately 260 Gb of sequence data and 95 million to 130 million unique TCR beta sequences from about 190 million T cells were reported. A separate validation cohort of roughly 110 different subjects was used in addition to the approximately 700-subject first cohort. A later analysis re-examined previously published TCR beta repertoires from roughly 720 donors and added high-resolution HLA genotyping to investigate patterns of TCR occurrence. Among the roughly 400 genotyped donors, around 79% belonged to the genetic ancestry cluster associated with self-reported Caucasian donors. Roughly 300 gigabases of sequencing data and tens of millions of unique TCR sequences were included in an early release covering several hundred HLA-typed donors. The study profiled the T cell repertoires of about 640 subjects by immunosequencing and related them to cytomegalovirus serostatus. All discovery cohort repertoires had been generated using a single sequencing platform. Because of strong linkage in the cohort, roughly five DR-DQ haplotypes were treated as single units for association and clustering. The study aimed to test whether signatures of past pathogen exposure could be identified by cataloging public T cell receptors. Genome-wide SNP genotypes for about 65% of the roughly 670 donors were used in a later genetic analysis, which treated that subset as a discovery cohort. Donor age, sex, ethnicity and CMV serostatus were collected together with the repertoire data. The number of typed donors differed by locus: roughly 629-630 for A, B, C, DRB1 and DQB1; 500 to 550 for DQA1; around 610 for DPA1; and some 430 for DPB1. Class I and class II HLA loci were covered by the typing at four-digit resolution. The later analysis used no new phenotypic data to find candidate immune exposures, relying instead on TCR beta sequences and their occurrence across donors. High-throughput TCR immunosequencing, statistical association of individual TCRs with disease status, and machine learning were combined to predict cytomegalovirus infection status. In an earlier analysis of over 550 of the donors, high-throughput TCR beta sequencing was used to judge whether each TCR beta V gene segment behaved as functional or pseudogenic. Across 398 genotyped donors of the cohort, an average of roughly 200,000 unique TCR beta nucleotide sequences per donor were sequenced, and 15% to 20% of those sequences were non-productive. What the study reported, not specific to this receptor: Compared with the approximately 710-donor mean, donors in an Asian-associated ancestry cluster had fewer N-insertions in productive TCRs, according to a later genetic analysis. In both the original and validation cohorts, the classifier was reported to diagnose cytomegalovirus status with high specificity and sensitivity. Correlated functional status among segregating V segments might be attributable to linkage disequilibrium, but an unknown experimental factor could not be ruled out. A later analysis reported that several top co-occurrence clusters appeared linked to parvovirus B19, influenza, CMV and Epstein-Barr virus. A cluster of highly shared sequence variants was judged likely to be a technical artifact of the sequencing pipeline. The authors suggested that the approach could potentially be generalized to other disease states and immunological phenotypes. A later analysis found that TCR association rates varied across HLA loci, with DRB1 alleles showing the most associated TCRs and HLA-C alleles the fewest. The 87-base-pair reads could not distinguish some IMGT-functional V segments, including TRBV6-2 and TRBV6-3, so those segments were excluded. Because counts were too low, more than 15 rarely observed V segments, including chromosome 9 orphons, were left out of the earlier analysis of a few hundred of the donors. In a later analysis, HLA-associated TCR beta chains were found to be more clonally expanded and to have lower generation probabilities than equally common non-associated chains. Presence/absence analyses assumed roughly uniform sequencing depth across donors, an assumption that may not hold. When HLA alleles, especially DR and DQ, strongly co-occurred, TCR associations were difficult to assign to individual alleles. This cohort had only TCR beta chains sequenced, and the lack of alpha or paired-chain data limited which features could be detected. Most TCR sequences were observed very rarely across donors, whereas some public TCRs were present in many individuals. In a later analysis, most CMV-associated TCR beta chains were found to appear HLA-restricted, with HLA associations seemingly driven largely by CMV exposure. A further reported finding was that TCR beta sequences accurately predicted the HLA-A and HLA-B alleles for most subjects in the first cohort. In vitro tests confirmed that a few of the cytomegalovirus-associated TCR beta chains recognize cytomegalovirus antigens. V-gene and J-gene trimming of TCR beta chains was associated with a missense DCLRE1C variant in a later genetic analysis, and the association was replicated in an independent cohort. Because HLA typing was unavailable for some donors at each locus, only the typed subset was used in association tests. For the cohort, immune exposure information was limited to CMV serostatus. The study gave a list of more than 150 TCR beta chains associated with cytomegalovirus. Specific HLA alleles were associated with 16,951 TCR beta sequences at a false discovery rate of 0.05 in a later analysis. In an earlier analysis of 587 of the donors, most TCR beta V segments appeared in productive rearrangements about 87% or about 30% of the time, broadly matching IMGT annotations.

Of note for this clone: It lacks a known antigen.

The library came from the immunoSEQ multiplex PCR assay. A mixture of 60 forward primers for TCR Vbeta segments and 13 reverse primers for TCR Jbeta segments was used in the multiplex PCR. Amplification of the CDR3 region of rearranged TCR beta genes was performed with a multiplex PCR assay on genomic DNA. The amplified TCR beta libraries were sequenced on the Illumina HiSeq System as 87-base-pair reads. The original pipeline was this. A later analysis tallied around 80 million unique TCR beta chains across the 650 to 750 repertoires, and some 10 million of those chains were shared by two or more donors. Raw reads were error-corrected and collapsed into unique sequences with a nearest-neighbor algorithm that merged closely related sequences to remove PCR and sequencing errors. To assign V, D and J gene segments, CDR3 sequences were aligned to IMGT reference sequences. For a sequence to be retained, at least a six-nucleotide match to both a V gene segment and a J gene segment was required. Rearrangements were called productive when the CDR3 lacked stop codons and stayed in frame with V and J; all others were non-productive. CDR3 was defined by IMGT convention, running from the second conserved V-encoded cysteine to the conserved J-encoded phenylalanine. The earlier analysis of about 640 of the donors excluded any sequence lacking an unambiguous match to a single V gene segment. In an earlier analysis of a few hundred of the donors, V segments were called functional above 56.7% productive rearrangements and were called segregating when the between-donor standard deviation exceeded 5%. A statistical classification framework was built for diagnosing cytomegalovirus status from the catalog of TCR beta chain sequences. In a later analysis, V and J genes were assigned by comparing TCR nucleotide sequences against IMGT/GENE-DB human TR gene sequences. In a later analysis, CDR3 sequences and most-parsimonious VDJ recombination scenarios were assigned using the TCRdist pipeline. In a later analysis, each TCR beta chain was defined by its CDR3 amino acid sequence together with its V-gene family, and reads lacking a unique V-gene family were excluded. To address suspected cross-contamination and a sequencing artifact, a later analysis removed a few hundred highly shared, low-generation-probability nucleotide sequences. A later analysis calculated a clonal expansion index for each public chain from normalized within-repertoire ranks of inferred template counts. A later analysis computed generation probabilities with a VDJ recombination model fitted to out-of-frame rearrangements, and checked the results against IGoR. In a later analysis, TCR-TCR, TCR-HLA and TCR-CMV co-occurrence was scored with hypergeometric tests, and a repertoire-size bias correction was applied to TCR pairs. In a later analysis, false discovery rates were estimated by permuting HLA or CMV assignments 20 times. In a later analysis, co-occurring TCRs were grouped with DBSCAN, and TCRdist sequence similarity was added when clustering was performed within HLA-allele-positive subsets. Repertoires with fewer than 30,000 or more than 120,000 public chains were left out of co-occurrence clustering, as were about five repertoires with anomalous nucleotide sharing. What TCRdb holds here is the immuneACCESS table cut down to in-frame rearrangements. Part of the clones is not present; checked against another copy, under half of the missing clones reflect an unresolved V gene, and the others are unexplained. V and J calls and clone size are given by that table; D and trimming were obtained from the DNA. The sample's own table lists around 100,000 clones. 6.8% of the sample lies in the top ten.

In total, 600 or so healthy bone marrow donors made up the cohort. Cohort members were all nominally healthy when sampled, although unrecorded immune exposures were likely present. The donor tested CMV seropositive, placing the donor among the approximately 290 seropositive members of the cohort. Every donor gave a peripheral blood sample, and the peripheral blood mononuclear cells from that sample were used for TCR beta sequencing. The Qiagen DNeasy Blood Extraction Kit was used to extract genomic DNA from the blood cell samples. Via the germline V gene (reference sequence), CDR1 is LNHDA and CDR2 SQIVND. At the junction V is shortened by 5 bases and J by 2 bases; bases outside the gene matches: 13. Including cysteine and phenylalanine, the CDR3 has 19 amino acids. Here the CDR3 DNA is all that survives: 57 bases in frame from base 1.

The sequencing sample was made of PBMCs. The sequence derives from a man aged 40-49 years in good health and CMV-seropositive. The receptor chain draws on TRBV19 and TRBJ2-1; the central 12 bases match TRBD2. The nucleotide sequence is given as TGTGCCAGTAGTTCCCTAGCGGGAGGGCCCTTTGGGACCTACAATGAGCAGTTCTTC. This gives the protein CASSSLAGGPFGTYNEQFF.